The 8 T cell receptor beta chains listed next were all sequenced from one sample in a study of CD8 T cells in ankylosing spondylitis. Each CDR3 protein gets one entry after TCRdb re-called the 5' RACE reads with MiXCR. The table records nearly 350,000 distinct CDR3 sequences, about 15% of them present only once. Source material: blood, either unsorted or a sorted T cell fraction (not recorded which). These receptors were collected from a male donor with ankylosing spondylitis or in good health (not recorded which).

This clonotype was seen more than once but under ten times. This sequence joins TRBV5-1 and TRBJ2-7; the D call may be TRBD1 or TRBD2 (5 bases each). Trimming stripped 0 bases from V and 9 bases from J, with 13 bases between. This CDR3 is 13 amino acids long. The germline V gene has CDR1 SGHRS and CDR2 YFSETQ. The CDR3 DNA reads TGCGCCAGCAGCTTGGATAGGGGAGACGGGCAGTACTTC. Translation: CASSLDRGDGQYF.

This clonotype was observed a few times. The chain couples TRBV4-2 to TRBJ1-1; the D gene is possibly TRBD1 (5 bases). The length of the CDR3 is 15 residues. Trimming stripped 0 bases from V and 1 base from J, with 9 bases between. Germline lookup yields CDR1 LGHNA and CDR2 YNFKEQ. CDR3 amino acids: CASSQDWGGNTEAFF. The DNA for the CDR3 is TGTGCCAGCAGCCAAGATTGGGGGGGGAACACTGAAGCTTTCTTT.

CDR3 nucleotides: TGCGCCAGCAGTAAAGAGAACACCGGGGAGCTGTTTTTT. Encoded protein: CASSKENTGELFF. This chain joins TRBV10-1 and TRBJ2-2, with unresolved D. Looked up from germline, CDR1 is WNHNN and CDR2 is SYGVQD (reference sequence). Deletions cut 5 bases from V and 1 base from J, with 5 bases between. The CDR3 runs 13 residues.

The gene calls are TRBV19 and TRBJ2-3; D gene unclear. Between the trimmed V and J ends, which lost 7 bases and 2 bases, there was a span of 10 bases. From germline, CDR1 is LNHDA and CDR2 SQIVND (reference sequence). The CDR3 is made up of 13 amino acids. The CDR3 sequence is CASKPDFTDTQYF. CDR3 DNA: TGTGCCAGTAAGCCCGACTTCACAGATACGCAGTATTTT.

The rearrangement joins TRBV20-1 to TRBJ1-4; a possible D gene is TRBD1 (5 bases). The CDR3 totals 12 residues. V shed 6 bases and J shed 6 bases, with 11 bases lying between them. Germline loops: CDR1 DFQATT, CDR2 SNEGSKA (reference sequence). In nucleotides, the CDR3 is TGCAGTGCCCGAAGGGACGATGAAAAACTGTTTTTT. Amino acids: CSARRDDEKLFF.

V and J are TRBV18 and TRBJ2-1, with a weak D call TRBD2 (5 bases). Trimming took 2 bases from V and 3 from J, leaving 5 bases between them. The CDR3 covers 13 residues. The germline gives CDR1 KGHSH, CDR2 LQKENI. The CDR3 loop is CASSPTSYNEQFF. The CDR3 DNA reads TGTGCCAGCTCACCAACTAGCTACAATGAGCAGTTCTTC.

The chain recombines TRBV5-6 with TRBJ1-1, with a weak D call TRBD1 (5 bases). Trimming stripped 0 bases from V and 7 bases from J, with 16 bases between. CDR3 length: 15 amino acids. Germline V gene data show CDR1 as SGHDT and CDR2 as YYEEEE. The CDR3 is CASSLDNSGPSEAFF. In DNA form, the CDR3 reads TGTGCCAGCAGCTTGGACAACTCGGGACCAAGTGAAGCTTTCTTT.

This clonotype was picked up a small number of times. This chain joins TRBV5-1 and TRBJ1-1; no definite D call. Trimming shortened V by 0 bases and J by 0 bases, and 9 bases separated the two germline ends. Germline CDR1 reads SGHRS; CDR2 reads YFSETQ. The CDR3 consists of 15 residues. CDR3 sequence: CASSLEVSVNTEAFF. CDR3 bases: TGCGCCAGCAGCTTGGAGGTGAGTGTGAACACTGAAGCTTTCTTT. The whole variable domain, remainder taken from reference TRBV5-1 and TRBJ1-1, is KAGVTQTPRYLIKTRGQQVTLSCSPISGHRSVSWYQQTPGQGLQFLFEYFSETQRNKGNFPGRFSGRQFSNSRSEMNVSTLELGDSALYLCASSLEVSVNTEAFFGQGTRLTVV.